This T cell receptor (beta chain) was observed in a study of blood T cells in healthy people across ages. Findings and caveats of the study: Because sorting was not performed, PBMCs prevented conclusive naive versus antigen-experienced comparison. Estimates of total diversity, which came from one million sequenced T cells, were considered to be underestimates.

This clonotype was observed a handful of times. Its antigen is undetermined. The authors ran a second PCR of about 6 to 11 cycles using a sample-barcoded 5' primer and a J-beta primer mix. TCRdb re-derived calls from the 5' RACE reads in MiXCR, one entry per CDR3 protein. The sample includes 600,000 to 900,000 distinct CDR3 sequences, roughly 24% of them seen just once. The CDR3 runs to 16 residues. Germline CDR1 SGHTA, CDR2 FQGTGA. The V end was cut by 5 bases, the J end by 2 bases, with 17 bases between. These data were likewise used in another study, on T cells of mothers and their children.

V is TRBV7-3 and J is TRBJ2-3; maybe TRBD1 (5 bases). Specimen: blood. The clonotype originates from a boy between 10 and 17 years old in good health. The CDR3 is CASSRQPQVPTDTQYF. The DNA for the CDR3 is TGTGCCAGCAGCCGGCAACCACAGGTACCCACAGATACGCAGTATTTT.